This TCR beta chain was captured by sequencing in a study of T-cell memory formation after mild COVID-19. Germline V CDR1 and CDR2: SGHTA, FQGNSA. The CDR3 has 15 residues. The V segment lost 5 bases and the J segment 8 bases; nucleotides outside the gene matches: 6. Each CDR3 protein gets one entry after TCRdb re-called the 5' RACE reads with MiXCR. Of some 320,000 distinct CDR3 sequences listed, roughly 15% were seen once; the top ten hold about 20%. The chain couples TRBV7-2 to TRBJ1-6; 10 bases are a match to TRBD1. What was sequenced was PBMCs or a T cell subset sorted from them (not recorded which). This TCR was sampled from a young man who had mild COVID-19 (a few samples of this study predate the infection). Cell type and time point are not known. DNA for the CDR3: TGTGCCAGCAGCCAAAGGACAGGGGGAGATTCACCCCTCCACTTT. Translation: CASSQRTGGDSPLHF.